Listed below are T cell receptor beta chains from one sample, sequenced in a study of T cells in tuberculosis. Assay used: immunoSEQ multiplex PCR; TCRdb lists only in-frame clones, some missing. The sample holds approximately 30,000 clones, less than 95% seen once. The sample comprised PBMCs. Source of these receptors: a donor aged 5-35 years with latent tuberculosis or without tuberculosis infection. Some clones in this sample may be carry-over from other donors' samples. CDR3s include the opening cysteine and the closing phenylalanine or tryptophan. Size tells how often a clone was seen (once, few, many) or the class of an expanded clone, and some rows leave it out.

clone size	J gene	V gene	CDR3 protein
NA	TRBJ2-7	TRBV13	CASSLVGGSGEQYF
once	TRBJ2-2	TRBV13	CASSFLTGPPTGELFF
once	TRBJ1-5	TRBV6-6	CASSYRQHNQPQHF
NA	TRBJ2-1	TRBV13	CASSLGLIGERGSSYNEQFF
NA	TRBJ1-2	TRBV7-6	CASSLSANYGYTF
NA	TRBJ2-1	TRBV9	CASSLRGAGFNNEQFF
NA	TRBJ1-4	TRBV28	CASRVGGVGEKLFF
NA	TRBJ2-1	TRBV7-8	CASSPKPAGGPGEQFF
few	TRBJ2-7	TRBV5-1	CASSTEASYEQYF
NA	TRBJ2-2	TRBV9	CASSAASNTGELFF